One sample yielded the 8 T cell receptor beta chains listed below, sequenced in a study of cytotoxic CD8 clonotypes in ibrutinib-treated CLL listed by TCRdb under 2021. Receptor libraries were prepared by the immunoSEQ multiplex PCR assay. TCRdb took this table from immuneACCESS and kept in-frame rearrangements with V and J called. Such tables lack part of the clones; where checked against another copy, unresolved V genes explain under half of the gap, and the rest is unexplained. The sample data list about 130,000 clones, and roughly 83% of these were observed just once. The ten largest clones take up 10% to 15% of the sample. What this sample's time point label stands for: 12 months on ibrutinib. The source material was PBMCs, sampled after 12 months of ibrutinib treatment. These receptors were obtained from a human donor with chronic lymphocytic leukemia.

V is TRBV2 and J is TRBJ1-5; the D gene is possibly TRBD1 (5 bases). This CDR3 comprises 14 residues. CDR1 is SNHLY and CDR2 is FYNNEI in the germline V gene. Trimming shortened V by 2 bases and J by 7 bases, and 12 bases separated the two germline ends. The DNA for the CDR3 is TGTGCCAGCAGTGAAATGGGGCCTGGGCAGCCCCAGCATTTT. It yields the protein CASSEMGPGQPQHF.

The chain employs TRBV7-9 and TRBJ2-1, with no clear D. CDR3 size: 14 residues. Germline V lookup: CDR1 SEHNR, CDR2 FQNEAQ (reference sequence). Trimming took off 1 base at V and 2 bases at J, with 6 bases between the two ends. The CDR3 coding sequence is TGTGCCAGCAGCTTAGATTCCGCCTACAATGAGCAGTTCTTC. Translated: CASSLDSAYNEQFF.

This chain uses TRBV7-6 with TRBJ2-1, with 7 bases fitting TRBD1. This CDR3 comprises 17 residues. J gave up 2 bases and V 1 base, and 8 bases lay outside the gene matches. In germline, CDR1 is SGHVS, CDR2 FNYEAQ. For the CDR3, the DNA is TGTGCCAGCAGCTTAGTAGGGGACAGTCCAGCCTACAATGAGCAGTTCTTC. Protein sequence: CASSLVGDSPAYNEQFF.

This chain joins TRBV13 and TRBJ2-7; D remains unclear. This CDR3 is 13 amino acids long. Per germline, CDR1 PRHDT and CDR2 FYEKMQ (reference sequence). Trimming stripped 6 bases from V and 1 base from J, with 10 bases between. DNA for the CDR3: TGTGCCAGCAGATTCCTCGATTCCTACGAGCAGTACTTC. It yields the protein CASRFLDSYEQYF. Filled out from reference TRBV13 and TRBJ2-7, the complete variable domain reads AAGVIQSPRHLIKEKRETATLKCYPIPRHDTVYWYQQGPGQDPQFLISFYEKMQSDKGSIPDRFSAQQFSDYHSELNMSSLELGDSALYFCASRFLDSYEQYFGPGTRLTVT.

The chain couples TRBV18 to TRBJ1-1; 10 positions match TRBD1. V was pared by 8 bases and J by 1 base, with 16 bases of the junction left unmatched. Germline V gene lookup returns CDR1 KGHSH and CDR2 LQKENI. This CDR3 spans 18 amino acids. In DNA form, the CDR3 reads TGTGCCAGCGGCAAGACAGGGGGCTTTCGAGTATCGAACACTGAAGCTTTCTTT. It codes for CASGKTGGFRVSNTEAFF.

V and J are TRBV11-2 and TRBJ2-7, with TRBD1 as a possible D gene (5 bases). CDR1 is SGHAT, CDR2 FQNNGV, per germline. This CDR3 region has 16 residues. With 1 base removed from V and 4 bases from J, the gap between germline ends came to 17 bases. This CDR3 reads CASSLVPRGAGYEQYF. CDR3 nucleotide sequence: TGTGCCAGCAGCTTAGTCCCCCGTGGGGCTGGTTACGAGCAGTACTTC.

The J gene is TRBJ2-1, the V gene TRBV4-1; D is perhaps TRBD1 or TRBD2 (5 bases each). The CDR3 has 15 amino acids. Per the germline V gene, CDR1 is MGHRA and CDR2 is YSYEKL. Between the trimmed V and J ends, which lost 3 bases and 8 bases, there was a span of 17 bases. In nucleotides, the CDR3 is TGCGCCAGCAGCCAGCATCCGGGGCCCGAGGATGAGCAGTTCTTC. This codes for CASSQHPGPEDEQFF.

As for this clone: An end of the junction does not agree with germline; a read error may underlie this. The chain combines TRBV6-4 with TRBJ2-7, with 10 nucleotides matching TRBD1. Germline V gene sequence: CDR1 MRHNA, CDR2 SNTAGT. The CDR3 length is 15 residues. CDR3 bases: TGTGCCAGCAGTAACTCCGGACAGGGGGTCTACGAGCAGTACTTC. It translates to CASSNSGQGVYEQYF.